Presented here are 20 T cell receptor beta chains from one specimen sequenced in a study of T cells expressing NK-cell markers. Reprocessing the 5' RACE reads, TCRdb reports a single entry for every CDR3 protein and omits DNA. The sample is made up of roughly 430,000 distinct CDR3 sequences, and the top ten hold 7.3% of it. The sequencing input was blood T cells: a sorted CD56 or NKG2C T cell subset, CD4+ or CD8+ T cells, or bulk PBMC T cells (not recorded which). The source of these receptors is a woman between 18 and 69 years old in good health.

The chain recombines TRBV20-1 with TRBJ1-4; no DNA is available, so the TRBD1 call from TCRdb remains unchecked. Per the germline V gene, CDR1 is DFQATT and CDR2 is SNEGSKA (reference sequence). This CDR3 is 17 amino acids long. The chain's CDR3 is CSARDWDRGRTNEKLFF.

This chain's CDR3 is CASSPSLAVNTGELFF. The rearrangement uses TRBV18 and TRBJ2-2; TCRdb's D gene call, TRBD2, goes unchecked for lack of DNA. The germline gives CDR1 KGHSH, CDR2 LQKENI. This CDR3 spans 16 amino acids.

This chain's CDR3 is CASSPDTSLYEQFF. This chain joins TRBV12-3 or TRBV12-4 and TRBJ2-1. The CDR3 spans 14 residues.

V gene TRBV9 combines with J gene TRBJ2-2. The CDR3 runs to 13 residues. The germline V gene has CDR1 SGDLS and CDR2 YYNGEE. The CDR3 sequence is CASSVVQTGELFF.

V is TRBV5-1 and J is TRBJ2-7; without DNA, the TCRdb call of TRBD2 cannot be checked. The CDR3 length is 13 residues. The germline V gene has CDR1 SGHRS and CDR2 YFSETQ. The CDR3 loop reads CASGTIRLSEQYF.

The CDR3 region is CSVDWTSGRDEQYF. This chain connects TRBV29-1 to TRBJ2-7; TCRdb's assignment of TRBD2 cannot be checked, as there is no DNA. Germline CDR1 reads SQVTM; CDR2 reads ANQGSEA. This CDR3 is built from 14 residues.

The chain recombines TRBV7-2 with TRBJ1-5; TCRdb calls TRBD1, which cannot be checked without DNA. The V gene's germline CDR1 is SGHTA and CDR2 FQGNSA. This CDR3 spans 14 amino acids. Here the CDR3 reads CASSSQGQHQPQHF. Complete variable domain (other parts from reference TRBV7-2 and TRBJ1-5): GAGVSQSPSNKVTEKGKDVELRCDPISGHTALYWYRQSLGQGLEFLIYFQGNSAPDKSGLPSDRFSAERTGGSVSTLTIQRTQQEDSAVYLCASSSQGQHQPQHFGDGTRLSIL.

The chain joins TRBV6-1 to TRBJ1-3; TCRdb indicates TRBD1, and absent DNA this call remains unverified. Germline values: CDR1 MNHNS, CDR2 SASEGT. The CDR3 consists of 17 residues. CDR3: CASSEGPPGDSGNTIYF.

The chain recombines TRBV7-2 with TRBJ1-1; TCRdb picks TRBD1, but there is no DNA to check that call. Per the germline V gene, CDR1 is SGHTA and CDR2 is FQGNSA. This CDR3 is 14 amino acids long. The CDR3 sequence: CASSLQGGYTEAFF.

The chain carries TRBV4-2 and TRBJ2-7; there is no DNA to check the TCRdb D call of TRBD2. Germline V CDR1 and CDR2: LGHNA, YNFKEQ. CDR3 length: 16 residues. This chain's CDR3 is CASSPFLAGVTYEQYF.

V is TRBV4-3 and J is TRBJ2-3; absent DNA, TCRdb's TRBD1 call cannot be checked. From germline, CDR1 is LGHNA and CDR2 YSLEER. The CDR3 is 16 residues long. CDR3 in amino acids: CASSQDPGDGADTQYF.

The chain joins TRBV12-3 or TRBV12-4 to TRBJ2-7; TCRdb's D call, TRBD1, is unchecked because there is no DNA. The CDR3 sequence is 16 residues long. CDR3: CASSPLQGTGTYEQYF.

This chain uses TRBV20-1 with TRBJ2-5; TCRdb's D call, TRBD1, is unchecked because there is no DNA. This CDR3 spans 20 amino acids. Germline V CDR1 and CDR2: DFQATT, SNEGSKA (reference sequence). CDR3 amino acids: CSAREKARGRKDLVQETQYF.

CDR3 sequence: CASSTLNNEQFF. This chain links TRBV19 with TRBJ2-1. This CDR3 has 12 amino acids. Germline values: CDR1 LNHDA, CDR2 SQIVND (reference sequence).

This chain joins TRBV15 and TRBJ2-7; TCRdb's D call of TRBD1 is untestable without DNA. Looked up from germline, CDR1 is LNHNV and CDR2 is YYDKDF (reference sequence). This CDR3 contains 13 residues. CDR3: CATSSKVRGEQYF. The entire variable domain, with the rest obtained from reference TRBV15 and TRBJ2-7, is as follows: DAMVIQNPRYQVTQFGKPVTLSCSQTLNHNVMYWYQQKSSQAPKLLFHYYDKDFNNEADTPDNFQSRRPNTSFCFLDIRSPGLGDTAMYLCATSSKVRGEQYFGPGTRLTVT.

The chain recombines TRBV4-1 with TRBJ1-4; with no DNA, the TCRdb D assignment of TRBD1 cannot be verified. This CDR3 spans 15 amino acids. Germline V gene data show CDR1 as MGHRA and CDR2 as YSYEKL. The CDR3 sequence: CASSQDRGSFEKLFF.

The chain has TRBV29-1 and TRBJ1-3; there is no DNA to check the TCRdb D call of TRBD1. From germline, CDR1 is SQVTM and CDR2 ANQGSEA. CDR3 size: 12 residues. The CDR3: CSVQGEVNTIYF.

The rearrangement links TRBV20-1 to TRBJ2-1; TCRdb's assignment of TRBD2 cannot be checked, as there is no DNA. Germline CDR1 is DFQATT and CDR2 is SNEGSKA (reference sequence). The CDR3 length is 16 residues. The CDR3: CSLKALRGSSYNEQFF.

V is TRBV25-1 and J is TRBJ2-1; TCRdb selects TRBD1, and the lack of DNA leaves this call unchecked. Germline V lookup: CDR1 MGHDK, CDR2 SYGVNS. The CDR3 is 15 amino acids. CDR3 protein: CASSALEGTGNEQFF.

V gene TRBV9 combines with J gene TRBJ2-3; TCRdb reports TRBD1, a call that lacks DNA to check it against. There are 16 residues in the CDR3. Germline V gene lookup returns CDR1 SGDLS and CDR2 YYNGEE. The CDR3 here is CASSGDLIRTTDTQYF.